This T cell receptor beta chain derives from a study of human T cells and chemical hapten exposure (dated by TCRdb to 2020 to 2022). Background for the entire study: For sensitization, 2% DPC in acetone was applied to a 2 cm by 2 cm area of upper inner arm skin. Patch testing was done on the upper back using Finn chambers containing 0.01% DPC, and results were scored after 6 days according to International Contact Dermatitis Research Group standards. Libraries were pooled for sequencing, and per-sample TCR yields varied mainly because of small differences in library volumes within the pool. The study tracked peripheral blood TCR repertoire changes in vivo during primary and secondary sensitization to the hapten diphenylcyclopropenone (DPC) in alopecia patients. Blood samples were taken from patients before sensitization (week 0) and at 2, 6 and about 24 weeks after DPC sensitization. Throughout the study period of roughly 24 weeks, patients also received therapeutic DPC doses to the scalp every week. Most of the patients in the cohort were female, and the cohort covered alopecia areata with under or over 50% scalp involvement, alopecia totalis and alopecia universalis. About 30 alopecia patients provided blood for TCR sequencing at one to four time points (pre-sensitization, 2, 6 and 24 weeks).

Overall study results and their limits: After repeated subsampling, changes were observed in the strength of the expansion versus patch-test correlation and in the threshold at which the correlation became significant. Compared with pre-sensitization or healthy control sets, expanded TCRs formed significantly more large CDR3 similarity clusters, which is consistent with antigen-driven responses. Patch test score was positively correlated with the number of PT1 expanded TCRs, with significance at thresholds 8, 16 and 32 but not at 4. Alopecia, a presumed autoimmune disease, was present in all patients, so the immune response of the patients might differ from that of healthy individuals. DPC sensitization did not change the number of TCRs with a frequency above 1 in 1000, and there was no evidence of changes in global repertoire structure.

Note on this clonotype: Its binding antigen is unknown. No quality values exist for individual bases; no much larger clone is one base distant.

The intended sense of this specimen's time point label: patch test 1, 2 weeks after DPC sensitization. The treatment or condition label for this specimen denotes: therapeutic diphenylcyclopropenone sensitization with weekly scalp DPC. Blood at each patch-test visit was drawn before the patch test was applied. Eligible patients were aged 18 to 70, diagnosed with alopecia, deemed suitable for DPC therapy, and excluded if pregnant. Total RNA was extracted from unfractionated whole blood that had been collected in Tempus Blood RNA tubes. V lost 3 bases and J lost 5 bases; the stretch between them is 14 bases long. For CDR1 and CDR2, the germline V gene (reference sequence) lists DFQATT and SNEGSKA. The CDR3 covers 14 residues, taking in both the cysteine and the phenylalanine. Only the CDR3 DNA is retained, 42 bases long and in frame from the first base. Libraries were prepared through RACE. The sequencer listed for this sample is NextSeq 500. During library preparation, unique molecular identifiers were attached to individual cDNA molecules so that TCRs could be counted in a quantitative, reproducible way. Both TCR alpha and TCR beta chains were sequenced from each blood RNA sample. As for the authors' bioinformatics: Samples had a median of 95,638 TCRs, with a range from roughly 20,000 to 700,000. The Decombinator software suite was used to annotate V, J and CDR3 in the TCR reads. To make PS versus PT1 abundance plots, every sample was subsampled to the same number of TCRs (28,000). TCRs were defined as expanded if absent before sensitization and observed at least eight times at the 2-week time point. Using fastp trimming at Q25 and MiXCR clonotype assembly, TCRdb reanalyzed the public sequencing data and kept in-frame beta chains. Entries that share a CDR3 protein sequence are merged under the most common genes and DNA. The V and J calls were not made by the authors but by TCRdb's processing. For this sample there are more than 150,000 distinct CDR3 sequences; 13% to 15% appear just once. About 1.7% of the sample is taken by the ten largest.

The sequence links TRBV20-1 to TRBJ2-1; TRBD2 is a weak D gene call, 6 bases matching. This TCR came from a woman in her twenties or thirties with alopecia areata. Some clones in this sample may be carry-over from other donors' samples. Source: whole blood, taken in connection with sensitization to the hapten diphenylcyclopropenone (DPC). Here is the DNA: TGCAGTGCTAGTCACGGACTAAGAAACAATGAGCAGTTCTTC. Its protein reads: CSASHGLRNNEQFF.